This T cell receptor beta chain was found in a study of blood T cell repertoires in COVID-19. The overall study: Samples taken during acute and convalescent COVID-19 were collected in the United States, Italy and Spain. Nucleic acid was either cDNA or gDNA, and it came from T cells, B-cell-depleted T cells, or PBMCs.

From germline, CDR1 is MRHNA and CDR2 SNTAGT. The trim removed 6 bases at V and 3 bases at J, leaving 4 bases unmatched. This CDR3 has 14 amino acids. The authors' processing: Amplified reference gene primers provided the basis for estimating nucleated cell counts. Assay used: immunoSEQ multiplex PCR; TCRdb lists only in-frame clones, some missing. Clonal size and the V and J genes are those of that table, whereas D and trimming came from the DNA. The sample lists approximately 14,000 clones, about 86% occurring once. The chain links TRBV6-4 to TRBJ1-2; 10 positions match TRBD1. Sequencing was carried out using peripheral blood. This clonotype was sampled from a human donor in a cohort sampled during active COVID-19. The chain's CDR3 is CASSEDRGHYGYTF. The CDR3 bases are TGTGCCAGCAGCGAAGACAGGGGGCACTATGGCTACACCTTC.